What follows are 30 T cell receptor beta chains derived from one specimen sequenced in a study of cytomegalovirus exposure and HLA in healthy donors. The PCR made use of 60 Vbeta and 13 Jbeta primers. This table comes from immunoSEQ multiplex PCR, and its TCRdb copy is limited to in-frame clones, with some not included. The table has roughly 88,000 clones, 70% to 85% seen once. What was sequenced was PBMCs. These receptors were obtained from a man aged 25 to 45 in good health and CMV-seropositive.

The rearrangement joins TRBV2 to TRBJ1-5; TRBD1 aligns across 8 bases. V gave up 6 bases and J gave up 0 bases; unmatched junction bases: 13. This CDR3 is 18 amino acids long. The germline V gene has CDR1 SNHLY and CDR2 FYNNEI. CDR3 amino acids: CASSLPSDREGSNQPQHF. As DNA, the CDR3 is TGTGCCAGCAGCCTCCCTTCGGACAGGGAAGGTAGCAATCAGCCCCAGCATTTT.

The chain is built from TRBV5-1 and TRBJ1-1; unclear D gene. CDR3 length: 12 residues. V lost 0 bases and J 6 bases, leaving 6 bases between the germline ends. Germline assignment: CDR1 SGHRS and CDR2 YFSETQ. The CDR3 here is CASSLVSSEAFF. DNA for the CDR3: TGCGCCAGCAGCTTGGTTTCTTCTGAAGCTTTCTTT.

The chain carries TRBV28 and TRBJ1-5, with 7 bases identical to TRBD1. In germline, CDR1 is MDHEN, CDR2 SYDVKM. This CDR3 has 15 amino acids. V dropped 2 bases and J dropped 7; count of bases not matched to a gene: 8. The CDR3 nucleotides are TGTGCCAGCAGTTTAGGAGGGGGCCCTCACCAGCCCCAGCATTTT. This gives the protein CASSLGGGPHQPQHF. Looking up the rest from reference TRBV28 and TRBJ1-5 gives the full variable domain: DVKVTQSSRYLVKRTGEKVFLECVQDMDHENMFWYRQDPGLGLRLIYFSYDVKMKEKGDIPEGYSVSREKKERFSLILESASTNQTSMYLCASSLGGGPHQPQHFGDGTRLSIL.

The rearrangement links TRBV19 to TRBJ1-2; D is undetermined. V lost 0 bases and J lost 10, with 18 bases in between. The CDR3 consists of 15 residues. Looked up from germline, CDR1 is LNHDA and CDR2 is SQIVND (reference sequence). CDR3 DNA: TGTGCCAGTAGTATAGATATCGGGGTTAAGAATGACTACACCTTC. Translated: CASSIDIGVKNDYTF.

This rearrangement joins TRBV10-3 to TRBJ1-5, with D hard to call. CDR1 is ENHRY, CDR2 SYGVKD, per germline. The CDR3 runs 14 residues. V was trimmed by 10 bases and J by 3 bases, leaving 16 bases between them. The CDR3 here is CATTLRPYNQPQHF. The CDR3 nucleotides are TGTGCCACCACCCTGAGGCCGTACAATCAGCCCCAGCATTTT.

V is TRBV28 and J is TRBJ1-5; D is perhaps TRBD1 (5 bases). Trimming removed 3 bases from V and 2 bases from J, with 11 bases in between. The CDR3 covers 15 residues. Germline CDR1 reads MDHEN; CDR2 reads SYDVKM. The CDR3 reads CASSFLRGGNQPQHF. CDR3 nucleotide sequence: TGTGCCAGCAGTTTCCTTAGGGGCGGCAATCAGCCCCAGCATTTT.

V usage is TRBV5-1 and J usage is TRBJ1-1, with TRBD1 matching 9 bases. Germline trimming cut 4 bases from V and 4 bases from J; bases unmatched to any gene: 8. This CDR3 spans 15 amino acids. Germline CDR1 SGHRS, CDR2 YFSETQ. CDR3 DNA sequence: TGCGCCAGCAGCCGGATCGGACAGGGGAGCACTGAAGCTTTCTTT. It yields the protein CASSRIGQGSTEAFF.

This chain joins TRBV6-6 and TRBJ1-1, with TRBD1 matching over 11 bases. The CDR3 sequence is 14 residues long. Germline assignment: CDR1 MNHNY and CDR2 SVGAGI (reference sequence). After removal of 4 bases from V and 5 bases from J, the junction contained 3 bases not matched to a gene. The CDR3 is CASSSDRGLTEAFF. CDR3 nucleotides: TGTGCCAGCAGTTCGGACAGGGGGCTTACTGAAGCTTTCTTT.

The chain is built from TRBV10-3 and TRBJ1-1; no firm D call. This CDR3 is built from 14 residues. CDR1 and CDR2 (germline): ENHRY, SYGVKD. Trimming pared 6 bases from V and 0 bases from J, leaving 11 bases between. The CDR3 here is CAISVGNLNTEAFF. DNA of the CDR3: TGTGCCATCAGCGTCGGGAATCTGAACACTGAAGCTTTCTTT.

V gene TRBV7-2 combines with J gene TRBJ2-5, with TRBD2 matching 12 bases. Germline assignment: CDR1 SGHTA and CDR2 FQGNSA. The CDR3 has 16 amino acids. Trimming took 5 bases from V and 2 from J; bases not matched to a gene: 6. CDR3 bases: TGTGCCAGCAGCCCCCAAGGACTAGCGGGACAAGAGACCCAGTACTTC. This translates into CASSPQGLAGQETQYF.

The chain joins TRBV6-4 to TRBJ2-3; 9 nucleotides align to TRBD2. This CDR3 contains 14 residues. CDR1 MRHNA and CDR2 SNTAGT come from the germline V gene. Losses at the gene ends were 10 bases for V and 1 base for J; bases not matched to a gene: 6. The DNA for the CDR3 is TGTGCCACCGCAGCGGGAGGAGGCACAGATACGCAGTATTTT. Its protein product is CATAAGGGTDTQYF.

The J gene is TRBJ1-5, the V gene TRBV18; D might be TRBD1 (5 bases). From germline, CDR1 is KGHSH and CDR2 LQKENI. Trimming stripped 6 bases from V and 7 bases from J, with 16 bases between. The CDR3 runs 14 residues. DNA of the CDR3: TGTGCCAGCTCGTTGACAGTAGAGGACCAGCCCCAGCATTTT. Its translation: CASSLTVEDQPQHF.

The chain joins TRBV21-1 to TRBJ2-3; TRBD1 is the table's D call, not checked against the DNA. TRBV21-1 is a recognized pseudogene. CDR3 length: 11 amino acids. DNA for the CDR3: TGTGCCAGCTTCCCCCAAGATACGCAGTATTTT. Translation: CASFPQDTQYF.

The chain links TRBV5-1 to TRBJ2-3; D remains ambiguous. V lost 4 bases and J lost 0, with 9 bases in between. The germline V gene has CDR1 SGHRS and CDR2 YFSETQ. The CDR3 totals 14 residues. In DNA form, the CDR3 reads TGCGCCAGCAGCCTGGTCTCTAGCACAGATACGCAGTATTTT. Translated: CASSLVSSTDTQYF.

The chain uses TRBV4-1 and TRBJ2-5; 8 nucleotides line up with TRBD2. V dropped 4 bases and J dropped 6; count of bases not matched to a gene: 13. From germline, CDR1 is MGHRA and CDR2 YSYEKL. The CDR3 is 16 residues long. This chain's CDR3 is CASSPVLAGGVKTQYF. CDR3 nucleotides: TGCGCCAGCAGCCCAGTCCTGGCGGGGGGCGTAAAGACCCAGTACTTC.

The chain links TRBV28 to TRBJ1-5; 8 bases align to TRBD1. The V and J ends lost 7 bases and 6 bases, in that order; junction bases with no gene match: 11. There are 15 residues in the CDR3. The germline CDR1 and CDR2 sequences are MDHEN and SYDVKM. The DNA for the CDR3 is TGTGCCAGCACCTCCCCCCAGGGGGCACGTCAGCCCCAGCATTTT. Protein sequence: CASTSPQGARQPQHF.

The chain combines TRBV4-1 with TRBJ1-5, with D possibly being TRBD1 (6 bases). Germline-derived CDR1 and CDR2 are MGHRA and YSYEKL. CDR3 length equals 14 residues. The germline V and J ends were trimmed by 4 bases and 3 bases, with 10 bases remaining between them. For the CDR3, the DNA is TGCGCCAGCAGCCCGACAGGCGCCAATCAGCCCCAGCATTTT. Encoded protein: CASSPTGANQPQHF.

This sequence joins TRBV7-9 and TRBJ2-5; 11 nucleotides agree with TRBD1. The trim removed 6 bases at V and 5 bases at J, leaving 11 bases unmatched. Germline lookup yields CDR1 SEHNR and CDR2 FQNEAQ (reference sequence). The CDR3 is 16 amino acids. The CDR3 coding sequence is TGTGCCAGCAGGGGGCCGGGACAGGGGGAATTGGAGACCCAGTACTTC. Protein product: CASRGPGQGELETQYF.

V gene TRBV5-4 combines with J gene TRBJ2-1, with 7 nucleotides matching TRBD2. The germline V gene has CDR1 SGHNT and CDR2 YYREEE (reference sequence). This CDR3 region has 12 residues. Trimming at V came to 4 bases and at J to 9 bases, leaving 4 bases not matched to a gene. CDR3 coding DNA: TGTGCCAGCAGCCCCCCGGGGGGTGAGCAGTTCTTC. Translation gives CASSPPGGEQFF.

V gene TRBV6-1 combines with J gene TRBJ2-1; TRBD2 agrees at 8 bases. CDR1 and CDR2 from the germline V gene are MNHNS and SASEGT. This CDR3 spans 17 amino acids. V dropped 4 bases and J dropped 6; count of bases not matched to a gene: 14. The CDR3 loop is CASSGPRASGLGNEQFF. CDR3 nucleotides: TGTGCCAGCAGTGGTCCCCGGGCTAGCGGGCTGGGCAATGAGCAGTTCTTC.

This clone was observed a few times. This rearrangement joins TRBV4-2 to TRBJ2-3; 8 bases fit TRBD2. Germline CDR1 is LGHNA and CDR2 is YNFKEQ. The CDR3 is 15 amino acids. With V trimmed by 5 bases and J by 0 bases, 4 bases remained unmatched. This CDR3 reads CASSLAGGSTDTQYF. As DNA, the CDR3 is TGTGCCAGCAGCTTGGCGGGAGGAAGCACAGATACGCAGTATTTT.

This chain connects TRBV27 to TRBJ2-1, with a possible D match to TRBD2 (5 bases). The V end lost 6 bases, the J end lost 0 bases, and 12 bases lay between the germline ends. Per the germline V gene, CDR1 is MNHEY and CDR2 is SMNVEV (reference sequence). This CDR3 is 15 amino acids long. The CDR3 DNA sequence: TGTGCCAGCAGCCCCTTGGGGAGCTCCTACAATGAGCAGTTCTTC. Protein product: CASSPLGSSYNEQFF.

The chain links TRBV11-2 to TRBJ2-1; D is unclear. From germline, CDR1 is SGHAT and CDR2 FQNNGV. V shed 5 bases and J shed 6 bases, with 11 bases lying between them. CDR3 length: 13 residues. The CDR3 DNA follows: TGTGCCAGCAGCATGCCTTTAGTCAATGAGCAGTTCTTC. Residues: CASSMPLVNEQFF. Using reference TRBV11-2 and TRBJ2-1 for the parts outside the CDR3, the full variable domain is EAGVAQSPRYKIIEKRQSVAFWCNPISGHATLYWYQQILGQGPKLLIQFQNNGVVDDSQLPKDRFSAERLKGVDSTLKIQPAKLEDSAVYLCASSMPLVNEQFFGPGTRLTVL.

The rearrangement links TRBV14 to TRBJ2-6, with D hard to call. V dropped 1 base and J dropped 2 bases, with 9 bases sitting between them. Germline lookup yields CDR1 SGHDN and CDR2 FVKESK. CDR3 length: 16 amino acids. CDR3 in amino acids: CASSQGQRTGANVLTF. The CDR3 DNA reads TGTGCCAGCAGCCAAGGGCAGAGGACTGGGGCCAACGTCCTGACTTTC.

The CDR3 protein is CASSQSDRSGYYEQYF. CDR3 coding DNA: TGTGCCAGCAGCCAGTCGGACAGGTCGGGTTACTACGAGCAGTACTTC. The V and J genes are TRBV27 and TRBJ2-7; 7 bases are a match to TRBD1. After removal of 6 bases from V and 3 bases from J, the junction contained 14 bases not matched to a gene. Per germline, CDR1 MNHEY and CDR2 SMNVEV (reference sequence). CDR3 length: 16 amino acids.

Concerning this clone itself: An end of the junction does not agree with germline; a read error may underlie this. CDR3 nucleotides: TGTTCCAGCAGGAAACAGAACACTGAAGCTTTCTTT. Its translation: CSSRKQNTEAFF. The gene calls are TRBV7-9 and TRBJ1-1; D remains unclear. CDR3 size: 12 residues. Germline V CDR1 and CDR2: SEHNR, FQNEAQ (reference sequence).

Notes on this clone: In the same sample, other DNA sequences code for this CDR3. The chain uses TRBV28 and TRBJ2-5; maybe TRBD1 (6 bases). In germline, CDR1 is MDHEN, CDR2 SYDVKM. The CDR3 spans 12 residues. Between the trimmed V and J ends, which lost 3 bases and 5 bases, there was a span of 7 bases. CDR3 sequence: CASSFRGETQYF. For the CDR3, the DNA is TGTGCCAGCAGTTTCAGGGGCGAGACCCAGTACTTC.

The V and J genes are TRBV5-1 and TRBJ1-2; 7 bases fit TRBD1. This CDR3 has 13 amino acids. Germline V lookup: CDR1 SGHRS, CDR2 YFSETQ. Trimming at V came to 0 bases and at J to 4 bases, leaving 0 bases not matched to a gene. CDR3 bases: TGCGCCAGCAGCTTGGGGGACAGCTATGGCTACACCTTC. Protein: CASSLGDSYGYTF.

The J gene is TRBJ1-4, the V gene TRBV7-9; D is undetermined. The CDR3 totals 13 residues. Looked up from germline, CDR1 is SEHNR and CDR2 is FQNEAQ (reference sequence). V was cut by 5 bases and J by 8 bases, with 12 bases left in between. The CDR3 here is CASSLESGEKLFF. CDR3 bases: TGTGCCAGCAGCCTTGAATCGGGAGAAAAACTGTTTTTT.

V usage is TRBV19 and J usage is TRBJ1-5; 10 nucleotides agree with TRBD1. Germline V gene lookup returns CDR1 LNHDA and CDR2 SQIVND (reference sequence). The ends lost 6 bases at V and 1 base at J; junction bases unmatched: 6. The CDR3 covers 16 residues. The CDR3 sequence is CASSRDRGASNQPQHF. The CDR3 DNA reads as TGTGCCAGTAGCCGGGACAGGGGCGCGAGCAATCAGCCCCAGCATTTT.